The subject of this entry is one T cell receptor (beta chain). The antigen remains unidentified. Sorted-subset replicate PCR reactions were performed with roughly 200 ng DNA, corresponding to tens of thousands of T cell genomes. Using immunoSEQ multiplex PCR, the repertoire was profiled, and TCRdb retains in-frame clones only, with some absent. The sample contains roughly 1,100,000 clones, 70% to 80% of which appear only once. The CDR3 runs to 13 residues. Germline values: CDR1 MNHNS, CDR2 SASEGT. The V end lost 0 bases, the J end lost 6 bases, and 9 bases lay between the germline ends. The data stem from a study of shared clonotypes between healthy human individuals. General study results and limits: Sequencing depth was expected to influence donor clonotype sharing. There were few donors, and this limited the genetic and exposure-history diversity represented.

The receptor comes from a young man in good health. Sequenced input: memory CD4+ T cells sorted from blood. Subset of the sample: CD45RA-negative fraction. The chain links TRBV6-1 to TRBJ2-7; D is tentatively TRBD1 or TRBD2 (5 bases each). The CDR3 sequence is CASSEAGTGEQYF. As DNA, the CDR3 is TGTGCCAGCAGTGAAGCAGGGACGGGCGAGCAGTACTTC.